Listed here are 8 T cell receptor beta chains from one sample, sequenced in a study of T-cell reconstitution after alpha-beta-depleted transplantation in children. Construction of the TCRbeta library involved unique molecular identifiers. A single record per CDR3 protein comes from TCRdb applying MiXCR to the PCR reads. This sample has about 420,000 distinct CDR3 sequences, with 15% to 20% found just once. The specimen was PBMCs, mostly from graft donor cells, collected 360 days after TCRalphabeta/CD19-depleted stem cell transplant. Source of these receptors: a boy under two years old who had a stem cell transplant for Wiskott-Aldrich syndrome, so the T cells may come from the graft donor.

The chain carries TRBV5-1 and TRBJ2-6; 8 bases align to TRBD1. After removal of 4 bases from V and 0 bases from J, the junction contained 9 bases not matched to a gene. Germline CDR1 reads SGHRS; CDR2 reads YFSETQ. CDR3 length equals 18 residues. CDR3: CASSVNRGWNSGANVLTF. CDR3 coding DNA: TGCGCCAGCAGCGTGAACAGGGGGTGGAACTCTGGGGCCAACGTCCTGACTTTC.

This clonotype appeared a few times. The V and J genes are TRBV29-1 and TRBJ2-5; 7 bases are a match to TRBD2. The length of the CDR3 is 14 residues. Germline CDR1 and CDR2: SQVTM and ANQGSEA. With 4 bases clipped from V and 1 base from J, the junction kept 6 bases outside the gene matches. CDR3 sequence: CSVGLAEGQETQYF. CDR3 sequence (DNA): TGCAGCGTTGGGCTAGCGGAGGGCCAAGAGACCCAGTACTTC.

The chain links TRBV28 to TRBJ2-7, with 8 bases lining up with TRBD2. Germline V lookup: CDR1 MDHEN, CDR2 SYDVKM. The CDR3 has 15 residues. J was trimmed by 2 bases and V by 5 bases; bases with no gene match: 8. CDR3 coding DNA: TGTGCCAGCAGTCCCTTCGCACTAGCGGCCTACGAGCAGTACTTC. This sequence encodes CASSPFALAAYEQYF.

Only a few counts were recorded for this clonotype. The J gene is TRBJ2-1, the V gene TRBV6-5; TRBD2 matches 7 bases. CDR3 length equals 14 residues. CDR1 is MNHEY and CDR2 is SVGAGI in the germline V gene. J gave up 6 bases and V 2 bases, and 4 bases lay outside the gene matches. This CDR3 is CASSYGGGRNEQFF. CDR3 sequence (DNA): TGTGCCAGCAGTTACGGGGGAGGGCGCAATGAGCAGTTCTTC.

There are a few counts of this clonotype. The chain has TRBV28 and TRBJ1-2; 7 nucleotides line up with TRBD1. Germline CDR1 is MDHEN and CDR2 is SYDVKM. This CDR3 is 11 amino acids long. The CDR3: CFVRAGGDYTF. The CDR3 region has the DNA TGTTTCGTAAGAGCAGGGGGGGACTACACCTTC.

This rearrangement joins TRBV24-1 to TRBJ2-5; 11 positions match TRBD1. Germline CDR1 and CDR2: KGHDR and SFDVKD. The V gene end was trimmed by 3 bases and the J gene end by 3 bases; junction bases not matched to a gene: 5. The CDR3 is 16 residues long. The CDR3 nucleotides are TGTGCCACCAGTGATGGTGGACAGGGGGCCGAAGAGACCCAGTACTTC. It yields the protein CATSDGGQGAEETQYF.

The rearrangement links TRBV29-1 to TRBJ2-1; the D is unclear. V lost 5 bases to trimming and J lost 6 bases, with 8 bases between them. The CDR3 spans 11 residues. Per the germline V gene, CDR1 is SQVTM and CDR2 is ANQGSEA. The CDR3 region is CSVPTGNEQFF. CDR3 coding DNA: TGCAGCGTTCCGACGGGCAATGAGCAGTTCTTC.

The chain has TRBV4-1 and TRBJ2-3; 8 bases agree with TRBD2. After removal of 4 bases from V and 5 bases from J, the junction contained 14 bases not matched to a gene. CDR3 size: 17 residues. CDR1 and CDR2 (germline): MGHRA, YSYEKL. The CDR3 DNA follows: TGCGCCAGCAGCCTACCCGTTGGTAGCGGGGTCCTAGATACGCAGTATTTT. Encoded protein: CASSLPVGSGVLDTQYF.